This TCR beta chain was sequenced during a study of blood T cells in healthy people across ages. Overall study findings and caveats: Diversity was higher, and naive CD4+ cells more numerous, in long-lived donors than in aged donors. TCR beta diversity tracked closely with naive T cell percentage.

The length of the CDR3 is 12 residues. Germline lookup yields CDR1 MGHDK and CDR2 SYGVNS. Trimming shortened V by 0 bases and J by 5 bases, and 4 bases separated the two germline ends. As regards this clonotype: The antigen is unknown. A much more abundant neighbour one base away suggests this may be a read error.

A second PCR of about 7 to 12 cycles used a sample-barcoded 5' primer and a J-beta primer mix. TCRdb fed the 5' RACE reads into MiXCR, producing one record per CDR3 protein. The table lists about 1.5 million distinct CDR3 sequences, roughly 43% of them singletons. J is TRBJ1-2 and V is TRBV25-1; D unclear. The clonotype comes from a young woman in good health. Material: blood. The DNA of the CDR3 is TGTGCCAGCAGTGAATACTGGTATGGCTACACCTTC. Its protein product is CASSEYWYGYTF.